Detailed here is one TCR beta chain. The antigen remains undetermined. The data were obtained in a study of T cell responses to AZD1222 COVID-19 vaccine. The assay was immunoSEQ multiplex PCR, and TCRdb's table has in-frame clones only and misses some. The sample gives about 180,000 clones, around 90% of which show up once; about 1.9% is in the top ten. The germline V gene has CDR1 ENHRY and CDR2 SYGVKD. Between the trimmed V and J ends, which lost 0 bases and 4 bases, there was a span of 12 bases. CDR3 length equals 15 residues. Study observations and caveats: The breadth and depth of Spike-specific TCRs increased once two AZD1222 doses had been given.

The starting material was peripheral blood, obtained 28 days after the second AZD1222 dose. This clonotype was obtained from an adult who received the AZD1222 COVID-19 vaccine. This chain connects TRBV10-3 to TRBJ1-1; possible D gene TRBD1, 6 bases. CDR3 loop: CAISESGWGATEAFF. The DNA of the CDR3 is TGTGCCATCAGTGAGTCGGGCTGGGGGGCCACTGAAGCTTTCTTT.